Listed below are T cell receptor beta chains from one sample, sequenced in a study of blood T cell repertoires in COVID-19. The table came from immunoSEQ multiplex PCR; TCRdb's copy has only in-frame clones and leaves some out. The sample contains about 670,000 clones, approximately 90% of which appear only once. Sequencing used peripheral blood. All receptors derive from a woman aged 18-29 years with acute or convalescent COVID-19. The CDR3 runs from the conserved cysteine through the conserved F or W. A D gene is named only where the DNA matches it firmly. Part of the rows lack a size; the others show once, few, many or a class for expanded clones.

J | V | D | size | length | CDR3 | DNA
TRBJ2-1 | TRBV5-1 | TRBD1 | . | 14 | CASSSGQGDNEQFF | TGCGCCAGCAGCTCGGGACAGGGGGACAATGAGCAGTTCTTC
TRBJ1-1 | TRBV9 | TRBD1 | . | 18 | CASSIGQGKVGRWTEAFF | TGTGCCAGCAGCATTGGACAGGGCAAAGTTGGGAGGTGGACTGAAGCTTTCTTT
TRBJ1-2 | TRBV19 | TRBD1 | once | 14 | CASSRDRGNYGYTF | TGTGCCAGTAGCAGAGACAGGGGAAACTATGGCTACACCTTC
TRBJ1-4 | TRBV9 | TRBD1 | . | 16 | CASSAGTGGFNEKLFF | TGTGCCAGCAGCGCCGGGACAGGGGGCTTTAATGAAAAACTGTTTTTT
TRBJ2-7 | TRBV3-1/TRBV3-2 | TRBD2 | . | 16 | CASSQSLAASSYEQYF | TGTGCCAGCAGCCAAAGTCTAGCGGCCAGCTCCTACGAGCAGTACTTC
TRBJ1-2 | TRBV2 | TRBD1 | . | 14 | CASNSGQGRSGYTF | TGTGCCAGCAACTCCGGACAGGGGAGAAGTGGCTACACCTTC
TRBJ1-1 | TRBV9 | TRBD1 | . | 21 | CASSAGLSEWGRQGAKTEAFF | TGTGCCAGCAGCGCAGGATTATCCGAGTGGGGCCGACAGGGGGCGAAGACTGAAGCTTTCTTT
TRBJ1-1 | TRBV28 | . | . | 13 | CASHDGVITEAFF | TGTGCCAGCCATGACGGGGTCATAACTGAAGCTTTCTTT
TRBJ1-2 | TRBV15 | TRBD1 | few | 15 | CATSRVSTGNYGYTF | TGTGCCACCAGCAGAGTTTCGACAGGGAACTATGGCTACACCTTC
TRBJ2-5 | TRBV12-5 | . | . | 11 | CASGPRETQYF | TGTGCTAGTGGTCCCAGAGAGACCCAGTACTTC
TRBJ2-2 | TRBV5-1 | . | . | 15 | CASSLRQGGTGELFF | TGCGCCAGCAGCTTGAGGCAGGGTGGCACCGGGGAGCTGTTTTTT
TRBJ1-4 | TRBV6-5 | . | . | 14 | CARRDNSTNEKLFF | TGTGCCCGACGGGACAACTCAACTAATGAAAAACTGTTTTTT
TRBJ2-7 | TRBV11-2 | . | . | 11 | CASSPRGEQYF | TGTGCCAGCAGCCCCCGGGGGGAGCAGTACTTC
TRBJ2-4 | TRBV7-8 | . | . | 14 | CASSFGLAKNIQYF | TGTGCCAGCAGCTTTGGACTAGCCAAAAACATTCAGTACTTC
TRBJ1-2 | TRBV28 | . | . | 16 | CASSFQGGNALYGYTF | TGTGCCAGCAGTTTTCAGGGAGGGAACGCCCTTTATGGCTACACCTTC
TRBJ1-1 | TRBV9 | . | . | 14 | CASSFYATGIEAFF | TGTGCCAGCAGCTTCTACGCGACAGGAATTGAAGCTTTCTTT
TRBJ2-7 | TRBV4-1 | TRBD2 | . | 14 | CASSQSSGGGEQYF | TGCGCCAGCAGCCAATCTAGCGGGGGGGGTGAGCAGTACTTC
TRBJ2-2 | TRBV7-9 | TRBD1 | . | 16 | CASSLERTGATGELFF | TGTGCCAGCAGCTTAGAAAGGACAGGGGCCACCGGGGAGCTGTTTTTT
TRBJ2-3 | TRBV15 | TRBD2 | . | 16 | CATSRVGPGGPDTQYF | TGTGCCACCAGCAGAGTTGGTCCGGGGGGGCCAGATACGCAGTATTTT
TRBJ2-2 | TRBV6-4 | TRBD2 | . | 14 | CASKSGGEDGELFF | TGTGCCAGCAAGAGCGGGGGGGAAGACGGGGAGCTGTTTTTT
TRBJ1-2 | TRBV30 | . | . | 12 | CAWSANYYGYTF | TGTGCCTGGAGTGCGAACTACTATGGCTACACCTTC
TRBJ2-3 | TRBV7-6 | . | . | 17 | CASSLGVELAARGTQYF | TGTGCCAGCAGCTTAGGTGTGGAACTAGCCGCCCGGGGTACGCAGTATTTT
TRBJ1-1 | TRBV2 | . | . | 13 | CASRNIFNTEAFF | TGTGCCAGCAGAAACATATTTAACACTGAAGCTTTCTTT
TRBJ2-5 | TRBV4-1 | . | . | 16 | CASSPPWGGQQETQYF | TGCGCCAGCAGCCCTCCTTGGGGGGGCCAACAAGAGACCCAGTACTTC
TRBJ1-2 | TRBV11-2 | . | . | 13 | CASSPSGGRGYTF | TGTGCCAGCAGCCCCTCGGGGGGAAGGGGCTACACCTTC
TRBJ1-1 | TRBV6-5 | . | . | 14 | CASSQRQLNTEAFF | TGTGCCAGCAGTCAAAGACAGCTAAACACTGAAGCTTTCTTT
TRBJ1-2 | TRBV2 | . | . | 13 | CASSGTQLYGYTF | TGTGCCAGCAGTGGGACTCAGCTCTATGGCTACACCTTC
TRBJ2-2 | TRBV11-2 | TRBD1 | . | 15 | CASSKDRADTGELFF | TGTGCCAGCAGCAAAGACAGGGCCGACACCGGGGAGCTGTTTTTT
TRBJ1-2 | TRBV6-5 | TRBD1 | . | 15 | CASGSADRGRRGYTF | TGTGCCAGCGGGTCGGCGGACAGGGGGCGGCGTGGCTACACCTTC
TRBJ1-1 | TRBV12-5 | TRBD1 | . | 15 | CASGYSTGANTEAFF | TGTGCTAGTGGGTACTCGACAGGGGCGAACACTGAAGCTTTCTTT
TRBJ1-2 | TRBV6-5 | . | . | 15 | CASSYTAGEGYGYTF | TGTGCCAGCAGTTACACCGCAGGGGAGGGCTATGGCTACACCTTC
TRBJ2-3 | TRBV2 | TRBD2 | . | 15 | CASRKLAGSTDTQYF | TGTGCCAGCAGGAAACTAGCGGGTTCCACAGATACGCAGTATTTT
TRBJ1-2 | TRBV14 | . | . | 13 | CASTYGSTYGYTF | TGTGCCAGCACATACGGGTCCACCTATGGCTACACCTTC
TRBJ1-2 | TRBV19 | . | . | 15 | CASTKSKDINYGYTF | TGTGCCAGTACCAAGTCAAAGGACATAAACTATGGCTACACCTTC
TRBJ2-7 | TRBV3-1/TRBV3-2 | . | . | 13 | CASSPDLAYEQYF | TGTGCCAGCAGCCCGGACTTGGCCTACGAGCAGTACTTC
TRBJ1-1 | TRBV4-1 | . | . | 16 | CASSQDPGAQSTEAFF | TGCGCCAGCAGCCAAGATCCAGGGGCTCAGAGCACTGAAGCTTTCTTT
TRBJ2-3 | TRBV6-5 | . | . | 15 | CASSPRTHSTDTQYF | TGTGCCAGCAGTCCGCGGACACATAGCACAGATACGCAGTATTTT
TRBJ2-3 | TRBV10-3 | . | . | 12 | CAISELRDTQYF | TGTGCCATCAGTGAGCTCCGAGATACGCAGTATTTT
TRBJ2-3 | TRBV21-1 | . | . | 15 | CASSKVALAGDTQYF | TGTGCCAGCAGCAAAGTCGCCCTAGCGGGAGATACGCAGTATTTT
TRBJ1-5 | TRBV13 | TRBD1 | . | 14 | CASSSGGNNQPQHF | TGTGCCAGCAGCTCAGGGGGCAACAATCAGCCCCAGCATTTT
TRBJ2-1 | TRBV5-5 | . | . | 15 | CASSLEGSRENEQFF | TGTGCCAGCAGCTTGGAAGGCAGCCGGGAGAATGAGCAGTTCTTC